The 26 T cell receptor beta chains given below trace back to one sample, sequenced in a study of beta chain features in type 1 diabetes. Sequenced material consisted of expressed TCRB transcripts (all of the isolated RNA was reverse transcribed). TCRdb's copy holds only in-frame clones and misses some; the assay was immunoSEQ multiplex PCR. The sample has 300,000 to 350,000 clones, 7% to 9% seen once. Input material: central memory CD4+ T cells from blood. Receptor source: a woman aged 18-29 years in good health.

The rearrangement joins TRBV11-2 to TRBJ2-7, with D hard to call. V was cut by 5 bases and J by 7 bases, with 15 bases left in between. From germline, CDR1 is SGHAT and CDR2 FQNNGV. The CDR3 is 13 amino acids. The CDR3 DNA is TGTGCCAGCAGCCTCCGTCGGATGGCAGAGCAGTACTTC. This translates into CASSLRRMAEQYF.

This clone was detected a few times. The J gene is TRBJ2-1, the V gene TRBV7-2; the D gene is possibly TRBD1 (6 bases). CDR1 and CDR2 from the germline V gene are SGHTA and FQGNSA. The CDR3 spans 15 residues. V lost 2 bases to trimming and J lost 0 bases, with 8 bases between them. The CDR3 DNA sequence: TGTGCCAGCAGCTTAAAACAGGGCTCCTACAATGAGCAGTTCTTC. Translated: CASSLKQGSYNEQFF.

This clone was counted only a few times. The chain employs TRBV19 and TRBJ2-5; D may be TRBD2 (5 bases). CDR1 and CDR2 (germline): LNHDA, SQIVND (reference sequence). Trimming cost V 5 bases and J 5 bases, with 12 bases left between them. The CDR3 sequence is 13 residues long. The CDR3, as DNA: TGTGCCAGTAGTGAGGCTAGCTACGAGACCCAGTACTTC. Protein product: CASSEASYETQYF.

This clone has just a few counts. The chain uses TRBV4-3 and TRBJ1-5, with TRBD1 matching over 8 bases. The germline V gene encodes CDR1 LGHNA and CDR2 YSLEER. V trimming: 3 bases; J trimming: 6 bases; junction bases outside the gene matches: 7. CDR3 length equals 15 residues. The CDR3 here is CASSQGTGGSQPQHF. The CDR3 coding sequence is TGCGCCAGCAGCCAGGGAACAGGGGGAAGTCAGCCCCAGCATTTT.

This clone was detected only a few times. J is TRBJ2-1 and V is TRBV19, with 15 bases lining up with TRBD2. Germline V gene lookup returns CDR1 LNHDA and CDR2 SQIVND (reference sequence). CDR3 length equals 19 residues. Unmatched junction bases numbered 10, after V lost 6 bases and J lost 1 base. CDR3: CASSPIAGTSGRSYNEQFF. The CDR3 bases are TGTGCCAGTAGCCCGATTGCCGGGACTAGCGGGAGGTCCTACAATGAGCAGTTCTTC.

This clone was seen a handful of times. The chain recombines TRBV11-2 with TRBJ2-1, with D possibly TRBD1 on 5 matching bases. V was pared by 1 base and J by 15 bases, with 16 bases between. The CDR3 runs to 13 residues. Per the germline V gene, CDR1 is SGHAT and CDR2 is FQNNGV. This CDR3 reads CASSLAYTGRAFF. The CDR3 region has the DNA TGTGCCAGCAGCTTAGCGTATACAGGACGAGCGTTCTTC.

This clone was observed a handful of times. This rearrangement joins TRBV6-5 to TRBJ2-5; D is unclear. CDR1 and CDR2 (germline): MNHEY, SVGAGI. The CDR3 sequence is 14 residues long. Trimming removed 5 bases at V and 2 bases at J, with 12 bases between. The CDR3 DNA reads TGTGCCAGCAGTGTAAGGGTCGGACAAGAGACCCAGTACTTC. It yields the protein CASSVRVGQETQYF.

This clone was counted a few times. The genes are TRBV19 and TRBJ1-5, with D possibly being TRBD1 (5 bases). V was cut by 9 bases and J by 5 bases, with 8 bases left in between. Germline V lookup: CDR1 LNHDA, CDR2 SQIVND (reference sequence). CDR3 length: 11 residues. The DNA for the CDR3 is TGTGCCAGCGGGGGATATCAGCCCCAGCATTTT. This translates into CASGGYQPQHF.

CDR3 residues: CASTGGNYGYTF. Here the CDR3 DNA reads TGTGCCAGCACGGGAGGGAACTATGGCTACACCTTC. The gene calls are TRBV2 and TRBJ1-2, with D unresolved. Trimming removed 7 bases at V and 2 bases at J, with 8 bases between. The germline CDR1 and CDR2 sequences are SNHLY and FYNNEI. The CDR3 sequence is 12 residues long.

The chain carries TRBV11-2 and TRBJ2-1; D unresolved. The CDR3 extends over 12 amino acids. The V gene's germline CDR1 is SGHAT and CDR2 FQNNGV. V gave up 5 bases and J gave up 10 bases, with 12 bases separating them. CDR3 nucleotides: TGTGCCAGCAGCCTCTCCCTTGCCGAGCAGTTCTTC. Translated, it gives CASSLSLAEQFF.

The DNA for the CDR3 is TGTGCCAGCAGCGCGTGGGGGGCTTCTGGAAACACCATATATTTT. It specifies CASSAWGASGNTIYF. V usage is TRBV9 and J usage is TRBJ1-3, with D tentatively TRBD1 (6 bases). The CDR3 is made up of 15 amino acids. V was trimmed by 3 bases and J by 1 base, leaving 11 bases between them. Germline V CDR1 and CDR2: SGDLS, YYNGEE. The variable domain in full, completed from reference TRBV9 and TRBJ1-3, reads DSGVTQTPKHLITATGQRVTLRCSPRSGDLSVYWYQQSLDQGLQFLIQYYNGEERAKGNILERFSAQQFPDLHSELNLSSLELGDSALYFCASSAWGASGNTIYFGEGSWLTVV.

A few counts support this clone. A much larger clonotype is one base distant, so this may be a read error. Other DNA sequences in this specimen translate into the identical CDR3. The gene calls are TRBV7-2 and TRBJ2-5, with D tentatively TRBD1 or TRBD2 (5 bases each). The CDR3 runs to 13 residues. V lost 0 bases and J 4 bases, leaving 6 bases between the germline ends. Germline-derived CDR1 and CDR2 are SGHTA and FQGNSA. In DNA, the CDR3 is TGTGCCAGCAGCTTAGCTGGGGGAGAGACCCAGTACTTC. Its translation is CASSLAGGETQYF.

This clone was seen a few times. J is TRBJ2-1 and V is TRBV5-4, with TRBD2 identical over 9 bases. After removal of 2 bases from V and 0 bases from J, the junction contained 6 bases not matched to a gene. CDR1 SGHNT and CDR2 YYREEE come from the germline V gene (reference sequence). CDR3 length equals 17 residues. The CDR3 sequence: CASSLGGRGSSYNEQFF. CDR3 DNA sequence: TGTGCCAGCAGCTTAGGCGGGAGGGGAAGCTCCTACAATGAGCAGTTCTTC.

This clone has only a few counts. This chain uses TRBV2 with TRBJ2-1; tentative D call: TRBD2 (5 bases). Germline V lookup: CDR1 SNHLY, CDR2 FYNNEI. Trimming removed 4 bases from V and 0 bases from J, with 10 bases in between. The CDR3 extends over 15 amino acids. The CDR3 DNA sequence: TGTGCCAGCAGTGCGGGGATAAACTCCTACAATGAGCAGTTCTTC. Protein: CASSAGINSYNEQFF.

This clone was seen only a few times. V is TRBV19 and J is TRBJ2-7; 9 nucleotides agree with TRBD2. V dropped 6 bases and J dropped 10; count of bases not matched to a gene: 16. Germline loops: CDR1 LNHDA, CDR2 SQIVND (reference sequence). The CDR3 length is 15 residues. CDR3 amino acids: CASRPVRREGPPQYF. CDR3 sequence (DNA): TGTGCCAGTAGACCAGTTAGGCGGGAGGGACCTCCTCAGTACTTC.

The chain recombines TRBV28 with TRBJ2-3, with no clear D. CDR1 and CDR2 (germline): MDHEN, SYDVKM. The CDR3 is 16 residues long. V was pared by 0 bases and J by 2 bases, with 12 bases between. The CDR3 sequence: CASSLWMSADTDTQYF. The CDR3 nucleotides read TGTGCCAGCAGTTTATGGATGTCGGCGGACACAGATACGCAGTATTTT. The entire variable domain, with the rest obtained from reference TRBV28 and TRBJ2-3, is as follows: DVKVTQSSRYLVKRTGEKVFLECVQDMDHENMFWYRQDPGLGLRLIYFSYDVKMKEKGDIPEGYSVSREKKERFSLILESASTNQTSMYLCASSLWMSADTDTQYFGPGTRLTVL.

In this sample, this clone turned up a few times. The chain couples TRBV12-5 to TRBJ2-7; 12 bases align to TRBD2. The germline CDR1 and CDR2 sequences are LGHNT and FRNRAP. V was clipped by 5 bases and J by 2 bases; unmatched bases: 10. The length of the CDR3 is 17 residues. CDR3: CASGRPRTSGTTYEQYF. For the CDR3, the DNA is TGTGCTAGTGGTCGACCCCGGACTAGCGGGACCACCTACGAGCAGTACTTC.

There are a few counts of this clone. The V and J genes are TRBV7-9 and TRBJ2-7; TRBD2 aligns across 8 bases. This CDR3 contains 15 residues. V was clipped by 2 bases and J by 3 bases; unmatched bases: 6. CDR1 is SEHNR, CDR2 FQNEAQ, per germline (reference sequence). The CDR3 region has the DNA TGTGCCAGCAGCTTACCGGGACTAGGGGTCTACGAGCAGTACTTC. Its translation: CASSLPGLGVYEQYF.

About this clone itself: The same CDR3 also results from other DNA sequences found in this sample. The rearrangement links TRBV28 to TRBJ1-2; D not resolved. V lost 3 bases, J lost 5 bases, and 4 bases lay in between. The CDR3 runs 11 residues. In germline, CDR1 is MDHEN, CDR2 SYDVKM. The CDR3 here is CASSFTYGYTF. Written as DNA, the CDR3 is TGTGCCAGCAGTTTTACTTATGGCTACACCTTC.

This clone was seen more than once but under ten times. CDR3 residues: CASSPYLTSGSTDTQYF. The CDR3 DNA follows: TGTGCCAGCAGCCCCTACCTGACTAGCGGGAGCACAGATACGCAGTATTTT. The V gene is TRBV28, the J gene TRBJ2-3; TRBD2 matches at 10 bases. Trimming removed 6 bases from V and 0 bases from J; junction bases left unmatched: 9. Looked up from germline, CDR1 is MDHEN and CDR2 is SYDVKM. The length of the CDR3 is 17 residues.

The rearrangement uses TRBV29-1 and TRBJ1-5, with no clear D. The germline V gene has CDR1 SQVTM and CDR2 ANQGSEA. The V gene lost 6 bases and the J gene lost 2 bases, with 11 bases spanning the gap. The CDR3 is 13 residues long. The CDR3 protein is CSVRVDGNQPQHF. The CDR3 DNA is TGCAGCGTGAGGGTGGACGGCAATCAGCCCCAGCATTTT.

The sample holds many counts of this clone. The J gene is TRBJ2-3, the V gene TRBV25-1, with TRBD1 matching over 9 bases. J gave up 3 bases and V 3 bases, and 7 bases lay outside the gene matches. The CDR3 totals 16 residues. Looked up from germline, CDR1 is MGHDK and CDR2 is SYGVNS. As DNA, the CDR3 is TGTGCCAGCAGTGACCCTGGACAGGGGATGACAGATACGCAGTATTTT. Its translation: CASSDPGQGMTDTQYF.

This clone was seen many times. This chain uses TRBV7-9 with TRBJ1-2, with D tentatively TRBD1 (6 bases). V was cut by 6 bases and J by 4 bases, with 12 bases left in between. The CDR3 extends over 13 amino acids. Germline lookup yields CDR1 SEHNR and CDR2 FQNEAQ (reference sequence). The DNA of the CDR3 is TGTGCCAGCAGTTCCGGACAGCTCTATGGCTACACCTTC. It specifies CASSSGQLYGYTF.

This clone was observed a few times. This chain joins TRBV19 and TRBJ2-5; TRBD1 agrees at 9 bases. The length of the CDR3 is 16 residues. In germline, CDR1 is LNHDA, CDR2 SQIVND (reference sequence). The J segment lost 4 bases and the V segment lost 3 bases, leaving 9 bases of the junction unmatched. The CDR3 loop is CASSIGYRGLSETQYF. CDR3 sequence (DNA): TGTGCCAGTAGTATTGGCTACAGGGGGCTATCAGAGACCCAGTACTTC.

This chain uses TRBV28 with TRBJ2-4; D remains ambiguous. CDR3 size: 19 residues. Deletions cut 2 bases from V and 0 bases from J, with 20 bases between. Germline-derived CDR1 and CDR2 are MDHEN and SYDVKM. The CDR3 region has the DNA TGTGCCAGCAGTTTACTTAGTCGCGACAACAGCTTAGCCAAAAACATTCAGTACTTC. Residues: CASSLLSRDNSLAKNIQYF.

The chain couples TRBV28 to TRBJ1-5, with a tentative D call TRBD1 (5 bases). V was clipped by 3 bases and J by 9 bases, with 12 bases between them. This CDR3 contains 13 residues. Germline CDR1 MDHEN, CDR2 SYDVKM. The CDR3 coding sequence is TGTGCCAGCAGTTTGGACACCCGCAGGCCCCAGCATTTT. It specifies CASSLDTRRPQHF.